These 25 T cell receptor beta chains share one sample of origin, sequenced in a study of T cell repertoires in cytomegalovirus infection. TCRdb re-called the reads through MiXCR, storing one row per CDR3 protein. The table lists 400,000 to 600,000 distinct CDR3 sequences, roughly 42% of them singletons. No antigens are known for them. Sequencing used cultured PBMCs, obtained from culture after CMV antigen stimulation. The receptors were gathered from a human donor in good health (CMV status not recorded). Some clones in this sample may be carry-over from other donors' samples.

In this sample, this clonotype turned up a few times. The genes are TRBV27 and TRBJ2-1; TRBD2 is a possible D gene (6 bases). The CDR3 is made up of 13 amino acids. Germline assignment: CDR1 MNHEY and CDR2 SMNVEV (reference sequence). Deletions cut 6 bases from V and 3 bases from J, with 9 bases between. CDR3 DNA: TGTGCCAGCAGGGAGGGTGTCTACAATGAGCAGTTCTTC. Translation gives CASREGVYNEQFF.

This chain connects TRBV11-2 to TRBJ2-3; 13 bases agree with TRBD2. The V gene's germline CDR1 is SGHAT and CDR2 FQNNGV. The CDR3 is 18 amino acids. V trimming: 5 bases; J trimming: 0 bases; junction bases outside the gene matches: 8. The CDR3 is CASSAGLAGPSSTDTQYF. The CDR3 DNA follows: TGTGCCAGCAGCGCGGGACTAGCGGGGCCCTCTAGCACAGATACGCAGTATTTT.

V usage is TRBV6-5 and J usage is TRBJ2-1; tentatively, D is TRBD1 (5 bases). Germline values: CDR1 MNHEY, CDR2 SVGAGI. The length of the CDR3 is 12 residues. Between the trimmed V and J ends, which lost 6 bases and 8 bases, there was a span of 11 bases. The CDR3: CASSQGFDEQFF. CDR3 DNA: TGTGCCAGCAGCCAGGGTTTCGATGAGCAGTTCTTC.

In its sample, this clonotype was seen a few times. The V gene is TRBV7-6, the J gene TRBJ2-1; D is perhaps TRBD2 (5 bases). V was cut by 6 bases and J by 0 bases, with 18 bases left in between. CDR1 and CDR2 from the germline V gene are SGHVS and FNYEAQ. The CDR3 runs to 17 residues. CDR3 in amino acids: CASSLLGVGSSYNEQFF. Here the CDR3 DNA reads TGTGCCAGCAGTTTGCTCGGAGTGGGGAGCTCCTACAATGAGCAGTTCTTC.

This chain links TRBV28 with TRBJ2-2; 13 nucleotides line up with TRBD2. Germline V CDR1 and CDR2: MDHEN, SYDVKM. V trimming: 4 bases; J trimming: 4 bases; junction bases outside the gene matches: 3. This CDR3 spans 16 amino acids. This CDR3 is CASSWGTSGVTGELFF. DNA for the CDR3: TGTGCCAGCAGTTGGGGGACTAGCGGGGTCACCGGGGAGCTGTTTTTT.

The rearrangement uses TRBV6-2 or TRBV6-3 and TRBJ1-2; D not certain. Trimming removed 0 bases at V and 3 bases at J, with 5 bases between. The CDR3 extends over 13 amino acids. Germline CDR1 is MNHEY and CDR2 is SVGEGT. The CDR3, as DNA: TGTGCCAGCAGTTACTCGAGAGACTATGGCTACACCTTC. Translation gives CASSYSRDYGYTF.

The rearrangement uses TRBV6-1 and TRBJ2-2; D might be TRBD1 (6 bases). The CDR3 totals 13 residues. V gave up 5 bases and J gave up 6 bases, with 10 bases separating them. Looked up from germline, CDR1 is MNHNS and CDR2 is SASEGT. CDR3 nucleotide sequence: TGTGCCAGCAGTTACGAGGGGGCCGGGGAGCTGTTTTTT. This encodes CASSYEGAGELFF.

In this sample, this clonotype turned up a few times. The chain is built from TRBV6-6 and TRBJ1-5, with D possibly matching TRBD1 (6 bases). This CDR3 region has 14 residues. Looked up from germline, CDR1 is MNHNY and CDR2 is SVGAGI (reference sequence). V lost 5 bases, J lost 1 base, and 9 bases lay in between. The CDR3 DNA follows: TGTGCCAGCAGTCAACAGGGAAGCAATCAGCCCCAGCATTTT. Translating gives CASSQQGSNQPQHF.

V is TRBV28 and J is TRBJ2-6, with no clear D. CDR1 and CDR2 from the germline V gene are MDHEN and SYDVKM. The CDR3 loop spans 13 amino acids. V was shortened by 10 bases and J by 2 bases, with 9 bases between the two germline ends. The CDR3 nucleotides read TGTGCCACCGAGTCGGCTGGGGCCAACGTCCTGACTTTC. It codes for CATESAGANVLTF.

The V call is TRBV7-9, the J call TRBJ2-7, with TRBD2 identical over 10 bases. CDR3 length: 15 residues. The J segment lost 2 bases and the V segment lost 5 bases, leaving 6 bases of the junction unmatched. CDR1 SEHNR and CDR2 FQNEAQ come from the germline V gene (reference sequence). CDR3: CASSGRTSGPYEQYF. DNA of the CDR3: TGTGCCAGCAGCGGGAGGACTAGCGGACCCTACGAGCAGTACTTC.

The chain joins TRBV7-6 to TRBJ2-5; tentatively, D is TRBD1 (5 bases). The V and J ends lost 6 bases and 3 bases respectively, with 14 bases between them. CDR3 length equals 14 residues. Germline CDR1 reads SGHVS; CDR2 reads FNYEAQ. CDR3 nucleotide sequence: TGTGCCAGCAGTGACTTACAGGTGGAAGAGACCCAGTACTTC. Translated, it gives CASSDLQVEETQYF.

The chain joins TRBV6-8 to TRBJ1-1, with unresolved D. In germline, CDR1 is MNHGY, CDR2 SAAAGT. V lost 8 bases, J lost 2 bases, and 9 bases lay in between. The CDR3 consists of 12 residues. CDR3 sequence: CASGDGNTEAFF. CDR3 nucleotide sequence: TGTGCCAGCGGAGATGGCAACACTGAAGCTTTCTTT.

The gene calls are TRBV27 and TRBJ1-5; the D gene is possibly TRBD1 (6 bases). The CDR3 covers 17 residues. The V end was cut by 2 bases, the J end by 2 bases, with 16 bases between. Germline V gene sequence: CDR1 MNHEY, CDR2 SMNVEV (reference sequence). CDR3 nucleotide sequence: TGTGCCAGCAGTTTAACGCCTTACAGGGCTGGCAATCAGCCCCAGCATTTT. As protein: CASSLTPYRAGNQPQHF.

This clonotype has a count of ten or more. A junction boundary mismatches the germline segment, possibly from a read error. J is TRBJ1-5 and V is TRBV12-3 or TRBV12-4, with D possibly matching TRBD1 (5 bases). The CDR3 runs 13 residues. This chain's CDR3 is CASSLGEGQPQHF. DNA for the CDR3: TGTGCCAGCAGCTTAGGGGAGGGTCAGCCCCAGCATTTT.

The chain has TRBV28 and TRBJ2-7, with 9 bases that match TRBD1. The CDR3 covers 15 residues. Germline CDR1 MDHEN, CDR2 SYDVKM. V was pared by 5 bases and J by 3 bases, with 8 bases of the junction left unmatched. CDR3 in amino acids: CASSPTGTGNYEQYF. The CDR3 region has the DNA TGTGCCAGCAGTCCAACCGGGACAGGGAACTACGAGCAGTACTTC.

This clonotype was seen a single time. J is TRBJ2-7 and V is TRBV7-6; 7 nucleotides line up with TRBD1. CDR1 and CDR2 from the germline V gene are SGHVS and FNYEAQ. V lost 6 bases and J lost 2; bases outside the gene matches: 7. The length of the CDR3 is 14 residues. In DNA, the CDR3 is TGTGCCAGCAGTTCCGGGACAGCCACCTACGAGCAGTACTTC. As protein: CASSSGTATYEQYF.

The chain uses TRBV15 and TRBJ1-4; D is unclear. Per germline, CDR1 LNHNV and CDR2 YYDKDF (reference sequence). Trimming took off 9 bases at V and 5 bases at J, with 13 bases between the two ends. The CDR3 loop spans 13 amino acids. This CDR3 is CATRRTDNEKLFF. In DNA form, the CDR3 reads TGTGCCACGCGCCGGACCGACAATGAAAAACTGTTTTTT.

The chain combines TRBV19 with TRBJ1-4; 12 bases match TRBD1. Germline CDR1 reads LNHDA; CDR2 reads SQIVND (reference sequence). The CDR3 is 16 residues long. With 4 bases clipped from V and 7 bases from J, the junction kept 7 bases outside the gene matches. The CDR3 protein is CASSTPGQGAREKLFF. The CDR3 nucleotides read TGTGCCAGTAGTACCCCGGGACAGGGGGCGCGTGAAAAACTGTTTTTT.

The chain combines TRBV11-2 with TRBJ2-1; 13 bases are shared with TRBD2. With 5 bases clipped from V and 7 bases from J, the junction kept 14 bases outside the gene matches. This CDR3 has 18 residues. Germline V gene sequence: CDR1 SGHAT, CDR2 FQNNGV. The CDR3 here is CASSPKLAGGTGANEQFF. In nucleotides, the CDR3 is TGTGCCAGCAGCCCAAAACTAGCGGGAGGGACAGGAGCTAATGAGCAGTTCTTC.

CDR3 sequence (DNA): TGTGCCAGCGGAGAATATAGCAATCAGCCCCAGCATTTT. Protein sequence: CASGEYSNQPQHF. V is TRBV19 and J is TRBJ1-5; D not certain. Trimming took 9 bases from V and 0 from J, leaving 9 bases between them. The CDR3 sequence is 13 residues long. CDR1 is LNHDA, CDR2 SQIVND, per germline (reference sequence).

This clonotype was counted many times. The genes are TRBV7-8 and TRBJ1-4, with 9 bases that match TRBD1. Germline values: CDR1 SGHVS, CDR2 FQNEAQ. The CDR3 runs to 17 residues. Losses at the gene ends were 1 base for V and 7 bases for J; bases not matched to a gene: 10. The CDR3 DNA sequence: TGTGCCAGCAGCTTAGACCGACAGGGGGGTGTAGTTGAAAAACTGTTTTTT. Its translation is CASSLDRQGGVVEKLFF.

This clonotype was observed a few times. The gene calls are TRBV24-1 and TRBJ2-1; 11 bases map to TRBD2. V was pared by 4 bases and J by 10 bases, with 14 bases of the junction left unmatched. The V gene's germline CDR1 is KGHDR and CDR2 SFDVKD. CDR3 length: 17 residues. The CDR3 region is CATSDPITSGGQLEQFF. The CDR3 DNA reads TGTGCCACCAGTGACCCTATAACTAGCGGGGGCCAACTAGAGCAGTTCTTC.

This clonotype has a handful of counts. The rearrangement links TRBV7-4 to TRBJ2-5; 7 bases align to TRBD2. The V segment lost 5 bases and the J segment 4 bases; nucleotides outside the gene matches: 13. The CDR3 length is 16 residues. The germline V gene encodes CDR1 SGHVT and CDR2 SQSDAQ. DNA of the CDR3: TGTGCCAGCAGCCCTGGGGAGCGGGGAAGACTAGAGACCCAGTACTTC. It codes for CASSPGERGRLETQYF. Full variable domain (outside the CDR3, taken from reference TRBV7-4 and TRBJ2-5): GAGVSQSPRYKVAKRGRDVALRCDSISGHVTLYWYRQTLGQGSEVLTYSQSDAQRDKSGRPSGRFSAERPERSVSTLKIQRTEQGDSAVYLCASSPGERGRLETQYFGPGTRLLVL.

This clonotype was detected a few times. This chain joins TRBV7-6 and TRBJ2-5; 7 bases match TRBD2. V was pared by 3 bases and J by 2 bases, with 6 bases of the junction left unmatched. Looked up from germline, CDR1 is SGHVS and CDR2 is FNYEAQ. This CDR3 is 15 amino acids long. This CDR3 reads CASSLRLANQETQYF. The CDR3 DNA follows: TGTGCCAGCAGCTTGCGACTAGCCAATCAAGAGACCCAGTACTTC.

This clonotype was counted a single time. The rearrangement uses TRBV6-5 and TRBJ2-3; D ambiguous. This CDR3 comprises 14 residues. V lost 2 bases to trimming and J lost 5 bases, with 11 bases between them. Germline CDR1 and CDR2: MNHEY and SVGAGI. CDR3 protein: CASSYGGPIDTQYF. The CDR3 DNA reads as TGTGCCAGCAGTTACGGTGGGCCGATAGATACGCAGTATTTT.